This T cell receptor (beta chain) was sequenced during a study of blood T cells in healthy people across ages. As to this clonotype: A junction boundary mismatches the germline segment, possibly from a read error.

Primers used in a second PCR of roughly 7 to 11 cycles were a sample-barcoded 5' primer and a J-beta primer mix. TCRdb reprocessed the 5' RACE reads with MiXCR, giving one entry per CDR3 protein. The sample has about a million distinct CDR3 sequences; around 48% are singletons. CDR1 is SGHTA and CDR2 is FQGNSA in the germline V gene. This CDR3 spans 15 amino acids. Donation came from healthy Caucasian individuals in Russia who were aged roughly 6 to 95. The source of this sequence is a young man in good health. Sequencing was performed on blood. The rearrangement uses TRBV7-2 and TRBJ1-6; possibly TRBD1 for D (6 bases). Here the CDR3 DNA reads TGTGTCAGCAGCTTAGCAGGTCGGGGGGCCTCACCCCTCCACTTT. Amino acids: CVSSLAGRGASPLHF.